This TCR beta chain was sequenced in a study of beta chain features in type 1 diabetes. Expressed TCRB transcripts were sequenced because the entire RNA isolate underwent reverse transcription. This table comes from immunoSEQ multiplex PCR, and its TCRdb copy is limited to in-frame clones, with some not included. Here the sample spans about 250,000 clones, roughly 15% being singletons. The CDR3 sequence is 16 residues long. Trimming removed 4 bases from V and 4 bases from J, with 20 bases in between. The germline V gene has CDR1 SGHNT and CDR2 YYREEE (reference sequence). A word on this clone: As yet, its antigen is unknown.

Averaging around 110 mL, one heparinised blood draw came from each individual donor. Populations obtained by sorting all exceeded 95% purity. Study results and limitations: Within patients, naive, central memory and Treg TCRB repertoires seemed more similar than within healthy donors. There was a possibility that cDNA sequencing over-represented cells with high TCR expression.

The sample comprised naive CD4+ T cells from blood. The chain uses TRBV5-4 and TRBJ1-1; D is possibly TRBD1 (5 bases). The clonotype comes from a woman between 40 and 55 years old in good health. The CDR3 is CASSNWGGGRGTEAFF. The CDR3 nucleotides read TGTGCCAGCAGCAATTGGGGGGGAGGACGTGGCACTGAAGCTTTCTTT.